This T cell receptor beta chain was profiled in a study of CD8 T cells in Susac syndrome (dated by TCRdb to about 2019). Notes on the research overall: Whether CD8+ T cell activation and differentiation in Susac syndrome was antigen driven was tested using repertoire sequencing. The clonality of the CD8+ T cell repertoire was compared across approximately 11 healthy donors, some 14 Susac syndrome patients and about 15 multiple sclerosis patients.

CDR1 MNHEY and CDR2 SVGEGT were looked up in the germline V gene. V lost 2 bases and J lost 6 bases; the stretch between them is 6 bases long. The CDR3 has 12 amino acids, counting the end cysteine and phenylalanine. Of all the DNA, just the CDR3 is kept, 36 bases in frame from base 1. General conclusions and limits of the study: The number of individuals in the TCR sequencing and HLA analysis was acknowledged as relatively small.

High-throughput TCR beta sequencing profiled peripheral blood CD8+ and CD4+ T cells from healthy donors, Susac syndrome patients and multiple sclerosis patients. Multiple sclerosis controls were treatment-naive patients with stable or active relapsing-remitting disease fulfilling revised McDonald criteria. Bulk CD8+ and CD4+ T cells were purified by magnetic negative isolation, whereas CD8+ TEMRA cells were enriched by FACS. Blood was collected in EDTA tubes and processed within 24 hours, with PBMCs isolated through density gradient centrifugation. PBMCs intended for TCR sequencing were cryopreserved in liquid nitrogen and thawed later in a water bath at 37 degrees C. A purity of at least 90% was achieved for sorted or isolated CD4+, CD8+ and CD8+ TEMRA cells. RNA was extracted using the RNeasy kit, and about 0.5 to 1 ug of the RNA was reverse transcribed with random hexamers. TCR beta CDR3 regions were amplified with the immunoSEQ multiplex PCR assay covering 54 Vbeta and 13 Jbeta segments. PCR amplification bias was corrected using a synthetic template baseline for primer optimization and computational correction. Under the source paper's analysis protocol: Reads were annotated to V, D and J genes per IMGT and analyzed with immunoSEQ Analyzer, keeping only productive sequences. Clonality was calculated as one minus the Shannon entropy normalized by log2 of the number of productive unique sequences. For each patient and control, public and private clones were evaluated within the 100 most prevalent clones. Susac-specific clones were defined as absent from healthy and MS cohorts, 1052 published viral clones and other ImmuneACCESS disease sequences. TCRdb redid the processing of the public reads, applying fastp at Q25 and MiXCR, and retained in-frame beta chains. Rows are unified per CDR3 protein, each entry keeping the most common DNA and genes. TCRdb, not the authors, supplied the V and J calls. The sample table records about 300,000 distinct CDR3 sequences; about 91% of these occur just once. The ten most abundant clones make up around 0.18% of the sample.

This clonotype has a handful of counts. Its antigen remains undetermined. Base qualities are not provided; no much larger clone lies one nucleotide away. The chain links TRBV6-2 or TRBV6-3 with TRBJ2-3; the D segment cannot be called with confidence. This TCR was sampled from a human donor with multiple sclerosis. The sequencing sample was made of CD8+ T cells from PBMCs. The encoded CDR3 is CASSYLRDTQYF. The nucleotides are TGTGCCAGCAGTTACCTCCGCGATACGCAGTATTTT.